A selection of T cell receptor beta chains follows, all from one sample in a study of blood T cell repertoires in COVID-19. The assay was immunoSEQ multiplex PCR, and TCRdb's table has in-frame clones only and misses some. There are over 35,000 clones in the sample; 70% to 85% occur only once, and 20% to 30% lies in the top ten. The source material was peripheral blood. These receptors came from a human donor with acute or convalescent COVID-19. The donor label of this sample is uncertain. Each CDR3 is given with its conserved first and last residue. D genes are given only for firm matches. Part of the rows lack a size; the others show once, few, many or a class for expanded clones.

v_call	d_call	j_call	clone_size	cdr3_aa	cdr3_nt
TRBV7-4	TRBD2	TRBJ2-1	NA	CASSLGLAGVLHSYNEQFF	TGTGCCAGCAGCTTAGGACTAGCGGGAGTTCTCCACTCCTACAATGAGCAGTTCTTC
TRBV11-2	TRBD1	TRBJ2-1	NA	CASSFLTGGFSYNEQFF	TGTGCCAGCAGCTTCCTTACAGGGGGGTTCTCCTACAATGAGCAGTTCTTC
TRBV19	NA	TRBJ2-3	NA	CASTHQGADTQYF	TGTGCCAGTACCCATCAAGGGGCAGATACGCAGTATTTT
TRBV7-8	NA	TRBJ2-7	NA	CASSLAGTAIGEQYF	TGTGCCAGCAGCTTAGCCGGGACTGCCATAGGGGAGCAGTACTTC
TRBV28	NA	TRBJ2-1	NA	CASSLPTPSYNEQFF	TGTGCCAGCAGCCTTCCTACTCCTTCCTACAATGAGCAGTTCTTC
TRBV12-3/TRBV12-4	TRBD1	TRBJ1-2	NA	CASSSGTGWTF	TGTGCCAGCAGTTCCGGGACAGGGTGGACCTTC
TRBV13	NA	TRBJ2-7	NA	CASSLVERAPGSYEQYF	TGTGCCAGCAGCTTAGTTGAGAGGGCCCCCGGGTCCTACGAGCAGTACTTC
TRBV18	NA	TRBJ1-3	NA	CASSPMGARGNTIYF	TGTGCCAGCTCACCCATGGGGGCGCGCGGAAACACCATATATTTT
TRBV7-9	NA	TRBJ1-5	NA	CASSYEGNQPQHF	TGTGCCAGCAGCTACGAGGGCAATCAGCCCCAGCATTTT
TRBV28	NA	TRBJ2-7	NA	CASSLGRTYEQYF	TGTGCCAGCAGTTTGGGCAGGACCTACGAGCAGTACTTC
TRBV4-2	TRBD2	TRBJ2-7	NA	CASSQERLAGDEQYF	TGTGCCAGCAGCCAGGAAAGACTAGCGGGAGACGAGCAGTACTTC
TRBV24-1	TRBD1	TRBJ1-4	once	CATSEAGQGPTNEKLFF	TGTGCCACCAGTGAGGCAGGACAGGGCCCAACTAATGAAAAACTGTTTTTT
TRBV3-1/TRBV3-2	TRBD1	TRBJ2-2	NA	CASSQRTGNTGELFF	TGTGCCAGCAGCCAACGGACAGGGAACACCGGGGAGCTGTTTTTT
TRBV5-1	TRBD2	TRBJ2-1	NA	CASSSGLAGANEQFF	TGCGCCAGCAGCTCGGGACTAGCGGGAGCGAACGAGCAGTTCTTC
TRBV11-3	TRBD2	TRBJ2-3	NA	CASSPGGASGDTQYF	TGTGCCAGCAGCCCGGGGGGTGCGTCTGGGGATACGCAGTATTTT
TRBV6-5	NA	TRBJ1-5	few	CASSGNQPQHF	TGTGCCAGCAGCGGTAATCAGCCCCAGCATTTT
TRBV11-3	TRBD1	TRBJ1-3	NA	CASSPGQGPGNTIYF	TGTGCCAGCAGCCCAGGACAGGGCCCTGGAAACACCATATATTTT
TRBV29-1	TRBD1	TRBJ2-1	NA	CSVDRPGGGYYEQFF	TGCAGCGTTGACCGGCCAGGGGGCGGATACTATGAGCAGTTCTTC
TRBV4-1	TRBD2	TRBJ2-1	NA	CASSQQTSGRPSYNEQFF	TGCGCCAGCAGCCAGCAGACTAGCGGGAGGCCTTCCTACAATGAGCAGTTCTTC
TRBV7-9	NA	TRBJ2-7	NA	CASSSSQGPSYEQYF	TGTGCCAGCAGCTCCTCTCAGGGCCCCTCCTACGAGCAGTACTTC
TRBV2	TRBD2	TRBJ2-1	NA	CASRGGEGVYNEQFF	TGTGCCAGCAGGGGAGGGGAAGGGGTTTACAATGAGCAGTTCTTC
TRBV7-2	NA	TRBJ2-5	NA	CASSQAPRGGETQYF	TGTGCCAGCAGCCAAGCCCCGCGGGGCGGGGAGACCCAGTACTTC
TRBV4-1	NA	TRBJ2-3	NA	CASSHLSPSTDTQYF	TGCGCCAGCAGCCACCTTAGCCCTTCCACAGATACGCAGTATTTT
TRBV11-2	TRBD2	TRBJ2-3	NA	CASSLRGDSTDTQYF	TGTGCCAGCAGTCTGCGGGGGGACAGCACAGATACGCAGTATTTT
TRBV3-1/TRBV3-2	TRBD1	TRBJ2-7	NA	CASSDRPIYEQYF	TGTGCCAGCTCGGACAGGCCTATTTACGAGCAGTACTTC
TRBV7-9	NA	TRBJ1-2	NA	CASSLGGNGYTF	TGTGCCAGCAGCTTAGGAGGGAATGGCTACACCTTC
TRBV4-1	NA	TRBJ1-4	NA	CASSLRQASNEKLFF	TGCGCCAGCAGCTTGAGACAGGCGTCTAATGAAAAACTGTTTTTT
TRBV7-2	TRBD1	TRBJ1-3	once	CASSKPGQGFGNTIYF	TGTGCCAGCAGTAAACCGGGACAGGGGTTTGGAAACACCATATATTTT
TRBV11-3	TRBD1	TRBJ2-5	NA	CASSLASGQGWTQYF	TGTGCCAGCAGCTTAGCATCGGGACAGGGCTGGACCCAGTACTTC
TRBV9	NA	TRBJ2-1	NA	CASSQSGNEQFF	TGTGCCAGCAGCCAGTCCGGGAATGAGCAGTTCTTC
TRBV28	TRBD1	TRBJ2-7	NA	CASSSILQGSSSYEQYF	TGTGCCAGCAGCAGTATTCTACAGGGGTCGAGTTCGTACGAGCAGTACTTC
TRBV19	TRBD1	TRBJ1-2	NA	CASRTGQGGANYGYTF	TGTGCCAGTAGAACCGGACAGGGGGGCGCTAACTATGGCTACACCTTC
TRBV3-1/TRBV3-2	NA	TRBJ2-3	NA	CASSQRGSADTQYF	TGTGCCAGCAGCCAGCGGGGCAGTGCAGATACGCAGTATTTT
TRBV28	TRBD2	TRBJ2-7	NA	CASNPAGVHDEQYF	TGTGCCAGCAACCCAGCGGGAGTGCACGACGAGCAGTACTTC
TRBV20-1	TRBD1	TRBJ2-7	once	CSANRGPEQYF	TGCAGTGCTAACAGGGGTCCCGAGCAGTACTTC
TRBV21-1	NA	TRBJ1-5	NA	CASSNQRQGINQPQHF	TGTGCCAGCAGCAACCAAAGACAGGGAATCAATCAGCCCCAGCATTTT
TRBV28	TRBD1	TRBJ1-6	NA	CASKPGGEQGRRSPLHF	TGTGCCAGCAAGCCAGGGGGTGAGCAGGGTAGGAGATCACCCCTCCACTTT
TRBV6-5	TRBD1	TRBJ2-5	NA	CASSYPGGRETQYF	TGTGCCAGCAGTTACCCAGGGGGTAGGGAGACCCAGTACTTC
TRBV18	NA	TRBJ1-2	NA	CASSHEQGRNYGYTF	TGTGCCAGCTCACATGAACAGGGCCGAAACTATGGCTACACCTTC
TRBV2	TRBD2	TRBJ2-1	NA	CASSLGLANNEQFF	TGTGCCAGCAGCCTCGGACTAGCAAACAATGAGCAGTTCTTC
TRBV19	NA	TRBJ2-5	NA	CASTPGNVETQYF	TGTGCCAGTACTCCCGGGAACGTAGAGACCCAGTACTTC
TRBV27	TRBD2	TRBJ2-1	once	CASSPGTSGEQFF	TGTGCCAGCAGCCCCGGGACTAGCGGTGAGCAGTTCTTC
TRBV5-6	TRBD1	TRBJ2-7	NA	CASSLKGQGARNRFYEQYF	TGTGCCAGCAGCTTGAAAGGACAGGGGGCTAGGAACAGATTCTACGAGCAGTACTTC
TRBV6-2/TRBV6-3	NA	TRBJ1-5	NA	CASSYPIQPQHF	TGTGCCAGCAGTTACCCCATCCAGCCCCAGCATTTT
TRBV4-1	TRBD1	TRBJ2-1	NA	CASSLRDSYNEQFF	TGCGCCAGCAGCCTCCGGGACAGCTACAATGAGCAGTTCTTC
TRBV28	NA	TRBJ2-1	NA	CASSLGRGAAFSYNEQFF	TGTGCCAGCAGTTTGGGGAGGGGGGCGGCTTTCTCCTACAATGAGCAGTTCTTC
TRBV5-3	TRBD1	TRBJ1-1	once	CARSPIDRVDTEAFF	TGTGCCAGAAGCCCTATAGACAGGGTTGACACTGAAGCTTTCTTT
TRBV12-3/TRBV12-4	NA	TRBJ2-5	NA	CASSRGWETQYF	TGTGCCAGCTCCCGGGGTTGGGAGACCCAGTACTTC
TRBV6-2/TRBV6-3	TRBD1	TRBJ1-5	NA	CASSYGLGTANQPQHF	TGTGCCAGCAGTTACGGGCTCGGGACAGCTAATCAGCCCCAGCATTTT
TRBV19	NA	TRBJ2-3	NA	CASSIVASTRNTQYF	TGTGCCAGTAGTATAGTAGCCTCGACTCGCAATACGCAGTATTTT
TRBV5-4	NA	TRBJ1-5	NA	CASSSQGSNQPQHF	TGTGCCAGCAGCTCGCAGGGAAGCAATCAGCCCCAGCATTTT
TRBV30	NA	TRBJ1-5	NA	CAYAKGGEGQPQHF	TGTGCCTACGCGAAGGGGGGGGAGGGTCAGCCCCAGCATTTT
TRBV27	TRBD1	TRBJ1-5	NA	CASSFRGQGGQPQHF	TGTGCCAGCAGTTTCCGAGGACAGGGTGGACAGCCCCAGCATTTT
TRBV3-1/TRBV3-2	TRBD1	TRBJ2-7	NA	CASSLGQGAYEQYF	TGTGCCAGCAGCCTGGGACAGGGAGCCTACGAGCAGTACTTC
TRBV19	TRBD1	TRBJ2-5	NA	CASSTGTAMGETQYF	TGTGCCAGTAGTACCGGGACAGCAATGGGGGAGACCCAGTACTTC
TRBV6-5	TRBD1	TRBJ1-2	NA	CASTRGTGVFYGYTF	TGTGCCAGCACCCGGGGAACAGGGGTCTTCTATGGCTACACCTTC
TRBV5-1	TRBD2	TRBJ2-4	NA	CASSSRTSGGLAKNIQYF	TGCGCCAGCAGCTCTCGGACTAGCGGGGGACTAGCCAAAAACATTCAGTACTTC
TRBV24-1	TRBD2	TRBJ2-5	medium-sized	CATSEPRTSDETQYF	TGTGCCACCAGTGAACCCAGGACTAGCGATGAGACCCAGTACTTC
TRBV6-6	NA	TRBJ1-5	NA	CASHTGHASQPQHF	TGTGCCAGCCACACAGGTCACGCAAGTCAGCCCCAGCATTTT